The sequence of this TCR beta chain was determined in a study of shared clonotypes between healthy human individuals. This CDR3 is 14 amino acids long. Germline assignment: CDR1 SGHTA and CDR2 FQGNSA. Trimming removed 0 bases at V and 2 bases at J, with 8 bases between. Study results and limitations: Sampling used blood alone; tissue repertoires probably differ. Clonotype sharing among donors likely depends on sequencing depth. Some clonotypes were shared by all four sorted-subset donors, while others were not shared. The non-shared ones had lower generation probabilities than the shared ones.

On this clone itself: No antigen is known for it. The same CDR3 can be traced to other DNA sequences in this sample.

Profiled with immunoSEQ multiplex PCR; TCRdb holds only in-frame clones, not every one. The data contain millions of clones, around nine tenths of them singletons. Division of CD4+ cells produced a CD45RA+ naive subset and a CD45RA-negative memory subset. The sample was naive CD4+ T cells sorted from blood. Subset reported: CD45RA+ positively selected. The clonotype was recovered from a man between 18 and 29 years old in good health. The V and J genes are TRBV7-2 and TRBJ2-7; D may be TRBD2 (5 bases). The CDR3 sequence: CASSLAGEAYEQYF. The CDR3 DNA sequence: TGTGCCAGCAGCTTAGCGGGAGAGGCCTACGAGCAGTACTTC.